The clone carrying this T cell receptor (beta chain) was seen more than once but under ten times. MiXCR, applied by TCRdb to the 5' RACE reads, yields one record per CDR3 protein. The sample records roughly 340,000 distinct CDR3 sequences, 15% to 20% being singletons. This sample stems from a study of T-cell memory formation after mild COVID-19. The CDR3 totals 14 residues. Germline values: CDR1 SGHTA, CDR2 FQGNSA. J lost 7 bases, V lost 4 bases, and 6 bases had no gene match. V is TRBV7-2 and J is TRBJ1-5; 8 bases map to TRBD1. The clonotype originates from a young man who had mild COVID-19 (a few samples of this study predate the infection). Cell type and time point are not known. The sequencing sample was made of PBMCs or a T cell subset sorted from them (not recorded which). The CDR3 DNA reads TGTGCCAGCAGCTCTCACAGGGGGGAACAGCCCCAGCATTTT. Its translation is CASSSHRGEQPQHF.